A single sample is the source of the 17 T cell receptor beta chains below, sequenced in a study of cytomegalovirus exposure and HLA in healthy donors. 60 Vbeta and 13 Jbeta primers were used in PCR. Some clones are missing from TCRdb's copy, which holds only in-frame ones; the method was immunoSEQ multiplex PCR. The sample shows 100,000 to 150,000 clones, 70% to 80% of them seen only once. Sequences were obtained from PBMCs. The source of these receptors is a female donor in good health and CMV-seronegative.

The V call is TRBV10-3, the J call TRBJ2-5; D might be TRBD1 (8 bases). Trimming removed 7 bases at V and 2 bases at J, with 23 bases between. The CDR3 totals 17 residues. Germline assignment: CDR1 ENHRY and CDR2 SYGVKD. The DNA for the CDR3 is TGTGCCATCAAATCCACCAACAGGGGGAGGGTACAAGAGACCCAGTACTTC. Translating it yields CAIKSTNRGRVQETQYF.

This chain links TRBV6-1 with TRBJ2-7, with TRBD1 matching 9 bases. Trimming removed 6 bases from V and 7 bases from J; junction bases left unmatched: 13. The germline V gene has CDR1 MNHNS and CDR2 SASEGT. The CDR3 has 15 residues. CDR3 in amino acids: CASRTKDGTGREQYF. CDR3 DNA: TGTGCCAGCAGAACAAAAGACGGGACAGGGCGGGAGCAGTACTTC.

The chain recombines TRBV11-2 with TRBJ2-7, with 10 bases aligning to TRBD1. Per the germline V gene, CDR1 is SGHAT and CDR2 is FQNNGV. CDR3 length equals 17 residues. J was trimmed by 5 bases and V by 1 base; bases with no gene match: 11. CDR3 nucleotide sequence: TGTGCCAGCAGCTTAGGCCGGACAGGGGGTGTAACTCACGAGCAGTACTTC. This encodes CASSLGRTGGVTHEQYF. The variable domain in full, completed from reference TRBV11-2 and TRBJ2-7, reads EAGVAQSPRYKIIEKRQSVAFWCNPISGHATLYWYQQILGQGPKLLIQFQNNGVVDDSQLPKDRFSAERLKGVDSTLKIQPAKLEDSAVYLCASSLGRTGGVTHEQYFGPGTRLTVT.

The chain's CDR3 is CASSGQTNQPQHF. The CDR3 region has the DNA TGTGCCAGCAGTGGACAGACCAATCAGCCCCAGCATTTT. The rearrangement joins TRBV6-1 to TRBJ1-5; possible D gene TRBD1, 5 bases. CDR1 is MNHNS and CDR2 is SASEGT in the germline V gene. The CDR3 sequence is 13 residues long. Between the trimmed V and J ends, which lost 4 bases and 3 bases, there was a span of 7 bases.

V usage is TRBV2 and J usage is TRBJ2-1, with 12 nucleotides matching TRBD2. J gave up 4 bases and V 2 bases, and 9 bases lay outside the gene matches. The CDR3 is 18 amino acids. From germline, CDR1 is SNHLY and CDR2 FYNNEI. The CDR3 sequence is CASSERASGRAGYNEQFF. The CDR3 DNA sequence: TGTGCCAGCAGTGAACGGGCTAGCGGGAGGGCTGGGTACAATGAGCAGTTCTTC.

Regarding this clone: Other DNA sequences of this sample code for an identical CDR3. This rearrangement joins TRBV28 to TRBJ2-7, with D possibly being TRBD2 (7 bases). Between the trimmed V and J ends, which lost 6 bases and 2 bases, there was a span of 14 bases. The CDR3 runs 14 residues. Germline loops: CDR1 MDHEN, CDR2 SYDVKM. CDR3 amino acids: CASSLGGGTYEQYF. The CDR3 bases are TGTGCCAGCAGCCTAGGGGGGGGGACCTACGAGCAGTACTTC.

This clone occurred once. V and J are TRBV9 and TRBJ2-1, with TRBD2 matching over 14 bases. Germline-derived CDR1 and CDR2 are SGDLS and YYNGEE. CDR3 length: 18 amino acids. J lost 1 base, V lost 4 bases, and 7 bases had no gene match. The CDR3, as DNA: TGTGCCAGCAGCTTCCGACTAGCGGGAGGGACTTCCTACAATGAGCAGTTCTTC. Protein sequence: CASSFRLAGGTSYNEQFF.

This rearrangement joins TRBV28 to TRBJ1-2; TRBD1 matches 7 bases. J gave up 5 bases and V 5 bases, and 8 bases lay outside the gene matches. Germline values: CDR1 MDHEN, CDR2 SYDVKM. The CDR3 sequence is 14 residues long. CDR3 region: CASSDRDSSYGYTF. The CDR3 bases are TGTGCCAGCAGTGACCGGGACAGCTCTTATGGCTACACCTTC.

The genes are TRBV28 and TRBJ1-1; a possible D gene is TRBD1 (6 bases). Germline V gene lookup returns CDR1 MDHEN and CDR2 SYDVKM. V was clipped by 5 bases and J by 0 bases, with 10 bases between them. The CDR3 has 14 amino acids. Written as DNA, the CDR3 is TGTGCCAGCAGTCGGACAGCCCTGAACACTGAAGCTTTCTTT. It yields the protein CASSRTALNTEAFF.

The genes are TRBV27 and TRBJ2-7; 8 bases are a match to TRBD2. Germline CDR1 MNHEY, CDR2 SMNVEV (reference sequence). The CDR3 sequence is 16 residues long. The J segment lost 3 bases and the V segment lost 2 bases, leaving 9 bases of the junction unmatched. The CDR3 coding sequence is TGTGCCAGCAGTTTACACTTAGCGGGATTGATCTACGAGCAGTACTTC. Amino acids: CASSLHLAGLIYEQYF.

The rearrangement links TRBV18 to TRBJ2-7, with D tentatively TRBD1 (6 bases). Germline V gene lookup returns CDR1 KGHSH and CDR2 LQKENI. The CDR3 consists of 12 residues. V lost 1 base to trimming and J lost 5 bases, with 6 bases between them. CDR3 loop: CASSPQGDEQYF. The CDR3 DNA sequence: TGTGCCAGCTCACCACAGGGGGACGAGCAGTACTTC. The full variable domain, with the rest looked up from reference TRBV18 and TRBJ2-7, is NAGVMQNPRHLVRRRGQEARLRCSPMKGHSHVYWYRQLPEEGLKFMVYLQKENIIDESGMPKERFSAEFPKEGPSILRIQQVVRGDSAAYFCASSPQGDEQYFGPGTRLTVT.

This clone was recorded only once. One end of the junction is discordant with germline, which a read error may explain. CDR3 sequence (DNA): TGTGCCAGCAGCTTAGGACAGGGGACCTACGAGCAGCACTTC. Translated: CASSLGQGTYEQHF. This rearrangement joins TRBV7-9 to TRBJ2-7, with TRBD1 matching 8 bases. The CDR3 runs to 14 residues. The germline CDR1 and CDR2 sequences are SEHNR and FQNEAQ (reference sequence).

J is TRBJ1-5 and V is TRBV4-1; D not resolved. V lost 0 bases, J lost 0 bases, and 18 bases lay in between. The CDR3 is made up of 19 amino acids. Per the germline V gene, CDR1 is MGHRA and CDR2 is YSYEKL. CDR3 coding DNA: TGCGCCAGCAGCCAAGAGGATATCTTGACCCTAGATAGCAATCAGCCCCAGCATTTT. Translating gives CASSQEDILTLDSNQPQHF.

This clone was detected only a few times. This chain links TRBV4-3 with TRBJ1-1; weak D call: TRBD1 (6 bases). Per the germline V gene, CDR1 is LGHNA and CDR2 is YSLEER. There are 14 residues in the CDR3. With 8 bases removed from V and 5 bases from J, the gap between germline ends came to 18 bases. The CDR3 coding sequence is TGCGCCAGCCGCGAACAGGGAGAGGGAACTGAAGCTTTCTTT. Translating it yields CASREQGEGTEAFF.

The chain couples TRBV4-3 to TRBJ2-3, with 7 bases fitting TRBD2. V was clipped by 1 base and J by 8 bases; unmatched bases: 6. From germline, CDR1 is LGHNA and CDR2 YSLEER. CDR3 length equals 14 residues. Here the CDR3 reads CASSQGSPGGTQYF. In DNA, the CDR3 is TGCGCCAGCAGCCAAGGCAGTCCGGGGGGTACGCAGTATTTT.

The V call is TRBV7-9, the J call TRBJ2-3; 8 bases align to TRBD2. The CDR3 totals 16 residues. Germline V gene sequence: CDR1 SEHNR, CDR2 FQNEAQ (reference sequence). Germline trimming cut 5 bases from V and 5 bases from J; bases unmatched to any gene: 12. CDR3 region: CASSRHSGVLGDTQYF. The CDR3 DNA follows: TGTGCCAGCAGCCGTCATAGCGGGGTGTTGGGAGATACGCAGTATTTT.

The chain joins TRBV5-1 to TRBJ1-4; TRBD1 matches at 7 bases. V lost 4 bases and J lost 7; bases outside the gene matches: 10. In germline, CDR1 is SGHRS, CDR2 YFSETQ. The CDR3 runs 15 residues. As DNA, the CDR3 is TGCGCCAGCAGCGACGCACAGGGGTCTGGTGAAAAACTGTTTTTT. Its protein product is CASSDAQGSGEKLFF.